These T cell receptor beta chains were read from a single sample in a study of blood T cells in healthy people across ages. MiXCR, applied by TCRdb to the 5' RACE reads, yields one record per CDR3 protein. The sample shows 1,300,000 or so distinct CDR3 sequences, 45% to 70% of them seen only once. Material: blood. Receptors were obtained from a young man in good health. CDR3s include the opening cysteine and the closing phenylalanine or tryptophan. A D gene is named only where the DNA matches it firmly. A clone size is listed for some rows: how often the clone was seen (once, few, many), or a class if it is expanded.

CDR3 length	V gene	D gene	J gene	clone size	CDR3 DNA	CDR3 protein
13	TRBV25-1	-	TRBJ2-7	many	TGTGCCAGCAGTGGGGACGGCTACTACGAGCAGTACTTC	CASSGDGYYEQYF
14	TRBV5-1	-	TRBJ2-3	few	TGCGCCAGCAGCTTGCAGGGATTTACAGATACGCAGTATTTT	CASSLQGFTDTQYF
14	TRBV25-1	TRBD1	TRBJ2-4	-	TGTGCCAGCAGTCCGGGACAGGGGGCGCAAGAGCAGTACTTC	CASSPGQGAQEQYF
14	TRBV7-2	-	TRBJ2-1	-	TGTGCCAGCAGCGCCTACTCGGGCCGGGATCGGCAGTTCTTC	CASSAYSGRDRQFF
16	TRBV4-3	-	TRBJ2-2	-	TGCGCCAGCAGCAGTAGGCTTGGCTACAACACCGGGGAGCTGTTTTTT	CASSSRLGYNTGELFF
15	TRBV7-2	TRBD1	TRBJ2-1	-	TGTGCCAGCAGCTTAGACTCGGGACAGAACAATGAGCAGTTCTTC	CASSLDSGQNNEQFF
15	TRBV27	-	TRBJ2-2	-	TGTGCCGGCAGTTTTTTCGGTCTTAACACCGGGGAGCTGTTTTTT	CAGSFFGLNTGELFF
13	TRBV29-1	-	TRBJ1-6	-	TGCAGCGTCTCGAACGCGGGCAATTCACCCCTCCACTTT	CSVSNAGNSPLHF
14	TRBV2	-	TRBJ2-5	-	TGTGCCAGCAGTGCCACAGGGAGAGGAGAGACCCAGTACTTC	CASSATGRGETQYF
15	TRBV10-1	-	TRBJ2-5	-	TGCGCCAGCAGCTCTTTTGGGGAAGGGATAGAGACCCAGTACTTC	CASSSFGEGIETQYF
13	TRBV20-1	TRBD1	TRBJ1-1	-	TGCAGTGCGAGACAGGGGGGCTCGTTAGAAGCTTTCTTT	CSARQGGSLEAFF
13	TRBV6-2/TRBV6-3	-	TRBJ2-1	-	TGTGCCAGCAATCCCTCTAGTGTCCATGAGCAGTTCTTC	CASNPSSVHEQFF
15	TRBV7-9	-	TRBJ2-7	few	TGTGCCAGCAGCTTAGGGGAAGGGAACTCCTACGAGCAGTACTTC	CASSLGEGNSYEQYF
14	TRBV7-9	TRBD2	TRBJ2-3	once	TGTGCCAGCAGCCGAAGCGGGAGGGCAGATACGCAGTATTTT	CASSRSGRADTQYF